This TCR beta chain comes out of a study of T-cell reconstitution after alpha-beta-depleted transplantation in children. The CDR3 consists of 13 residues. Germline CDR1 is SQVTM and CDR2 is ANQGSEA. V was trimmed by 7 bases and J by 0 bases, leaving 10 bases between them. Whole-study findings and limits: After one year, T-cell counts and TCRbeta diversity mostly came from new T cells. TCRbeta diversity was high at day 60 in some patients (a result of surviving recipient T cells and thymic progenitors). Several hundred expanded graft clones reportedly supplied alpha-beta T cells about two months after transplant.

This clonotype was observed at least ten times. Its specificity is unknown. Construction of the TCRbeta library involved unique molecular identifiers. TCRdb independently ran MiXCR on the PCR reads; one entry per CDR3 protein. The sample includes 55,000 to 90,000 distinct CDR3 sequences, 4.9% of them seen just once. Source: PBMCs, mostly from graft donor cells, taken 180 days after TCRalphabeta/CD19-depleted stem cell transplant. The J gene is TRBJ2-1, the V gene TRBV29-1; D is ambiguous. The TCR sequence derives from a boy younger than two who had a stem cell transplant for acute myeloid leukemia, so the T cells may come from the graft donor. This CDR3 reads CSGHRASYNEQFF. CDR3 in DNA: TGCAGCGGGCATAGGGCCTCCTACAATGAGCAGTTCTTC.